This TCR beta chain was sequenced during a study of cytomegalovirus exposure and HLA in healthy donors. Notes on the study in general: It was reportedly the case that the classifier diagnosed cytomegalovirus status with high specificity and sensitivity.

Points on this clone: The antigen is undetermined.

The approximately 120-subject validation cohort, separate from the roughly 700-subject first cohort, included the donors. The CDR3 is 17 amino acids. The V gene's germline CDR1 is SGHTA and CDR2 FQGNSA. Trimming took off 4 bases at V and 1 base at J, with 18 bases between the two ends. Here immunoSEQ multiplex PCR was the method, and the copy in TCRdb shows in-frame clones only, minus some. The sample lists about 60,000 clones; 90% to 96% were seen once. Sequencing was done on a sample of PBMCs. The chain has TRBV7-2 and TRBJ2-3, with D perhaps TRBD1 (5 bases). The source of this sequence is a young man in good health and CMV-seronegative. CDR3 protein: CASSSPRGSARTDTQYF. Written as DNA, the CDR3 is TGTGCCAGCAGCTCCCCAAGGGGTTCTGCGCGCACAGATACGCAGTATTTT.